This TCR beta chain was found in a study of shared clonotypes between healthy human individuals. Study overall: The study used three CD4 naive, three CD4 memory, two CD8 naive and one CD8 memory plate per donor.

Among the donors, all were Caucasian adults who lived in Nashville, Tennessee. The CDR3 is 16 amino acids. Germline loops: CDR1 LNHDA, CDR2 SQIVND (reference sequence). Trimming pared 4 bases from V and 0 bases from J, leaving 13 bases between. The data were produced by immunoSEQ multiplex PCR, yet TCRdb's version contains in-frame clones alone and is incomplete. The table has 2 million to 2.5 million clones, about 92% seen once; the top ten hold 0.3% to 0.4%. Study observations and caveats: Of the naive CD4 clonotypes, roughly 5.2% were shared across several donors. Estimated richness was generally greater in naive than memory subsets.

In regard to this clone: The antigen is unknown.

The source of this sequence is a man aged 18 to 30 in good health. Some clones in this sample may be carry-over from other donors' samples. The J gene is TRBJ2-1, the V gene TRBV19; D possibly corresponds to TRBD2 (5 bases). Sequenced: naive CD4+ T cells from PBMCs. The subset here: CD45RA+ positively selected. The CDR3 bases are TGTGCCAGTAGTACCCGGGAAGCTCACTCCTACAATGAGCAGTTCTTC. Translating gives CASSTREAHSYNEQFF.